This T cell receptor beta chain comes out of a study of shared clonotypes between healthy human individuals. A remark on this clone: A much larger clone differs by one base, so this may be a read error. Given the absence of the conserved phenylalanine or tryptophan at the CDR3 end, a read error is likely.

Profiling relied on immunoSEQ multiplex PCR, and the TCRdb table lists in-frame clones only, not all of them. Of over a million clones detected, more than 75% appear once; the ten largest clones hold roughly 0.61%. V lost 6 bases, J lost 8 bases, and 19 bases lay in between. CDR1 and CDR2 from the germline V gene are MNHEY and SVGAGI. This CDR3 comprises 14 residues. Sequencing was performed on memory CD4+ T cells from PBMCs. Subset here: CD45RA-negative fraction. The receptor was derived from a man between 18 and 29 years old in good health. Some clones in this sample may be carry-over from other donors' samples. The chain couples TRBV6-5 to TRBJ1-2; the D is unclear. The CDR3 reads CASRRPGGSSGYTL. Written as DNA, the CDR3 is TGTGCCAGCAGACGACCGGGAGGCTCTTCGGGCTACACCCTC.